The 20 T cell receptor beta chains below were found in one sample sequenced in a study of T cell changes during pregnancy in multiple sclerosis. Here immunoSEQ multiplex PCR was the method, and the copy in TCRdb shows in-frame clones only, minus some. The sample lists 50,000 or so clones; around 94% were seen once. The sample was CD4+ T cells from peripheral blood mononuclear cells, taken in the second trimester of pregnancy. These receptors were obtained from a female donor with multiple sclerosis, enrolled in a pregnancy study.

This clone is a singleton in its sample. This chain connects TRBV19 to TRBJ1-1; TRBD1 is a possible D gene (5 bases). Germline V gene data show CDR1 as LNHDA and CDR2 as SQIVND (reference sequence). CDR3 length: 14 amino acids. V lost 5 bases and J 0 bases, leaving 10 bases between the germline ends. The CDR3 loop is CASSHRGMNTEAFF. The CDR3 nucleotides are TGTGCCAGTAGTCATCGGGGGATGAACACTGAAGCTTTCTTT.

The chain joins TRBV9 to TRBJ1-1; no clear D gene. Germline-derived CDR1 and CDR2 are SGDLS and YYNGEE. CDR3 size: 15 residues. V was trimmed by 0 bases and J by 5 bases, leaving 14 bases between them. CDR3 protein: CASSVAPGLMTEAFF. The CDR3 DNA sequence: TGTGCCAGCAGCGTAGCTCCCGGGTTGATGACTGAAGCTTTCTTT.

The chain carries TRBV18 and TRBJ2-2; D possibly corresponds to TRBD2 (7 bases). Per the germline V gene, CDR1 is KGHSH and CDR2 is LQKENI. V dropped 2 bases and J dropped 6 bases, with 19 bases sitting between them. The CDR3 length is 17 residues. The CDR3 sequence: CASSPWRGGTKPGELFF. CDR3 DNA: TGTGCCAGCTCACCATGGAGGGGGGGCACCAAGCCCGGGGAGCTGTTTTTT.

The chain employs TRBV9 and TRBJ1-1, with 9 bases aligning to TRBD1. The CDR3 consists of 15 residues. CDR1 and CDR2 (germline): SGDLS, YYNGEE. V lost 4 bases and J lost 4; bases outside the gene matches: 8. CDR3 residues: CASSRLGTGLTEAFF. As DNA, the CDR3 is TGTGCCAGCAGCCGTCTCGGGACAGGGCTCACTGAAGCTTTCTTT.

The chain joins TRBV6-5 to TRBJ1-2; D ambiguous. The V end was cut by 3 bases, the J end by 0 bases, with 8 bases between. The CDR3 totals 14 residues. CDR1 and CDR2 from the germline V gene are MNHEY and SVGAGI. The DNA for the CDR3 is TGTGCCAGCAGTTATAAGGAGGCTAACTATGGCTACACCTTC. It specifies CASSYKEANYGYTF.

This chain links TRBV5-6 with TRBJ2-7; D is perhaps TRBD2 (5 bases). This CDR3 spans 16 amino acids. CDR1 is SGHDT, CDR2 YYEEEE, per germline. Trimming removed 2 bases from V and 2 bases from J, with 17 bases in between. The CDR3 sequence: CASSLSPPRVTYEQYF. In DNA, the CDR3 is TGTGCCAGCAGCTTATCGCCACCGAGGGTTACCTACGAGCAGTACTTC.

CDR3 amino acids: CASSPLVQGLPSGANVLTF. The CDR3 DNA is TGTGCCAGCTCACCACTGGTTCAGGGGCTGCCGTCTGGGGCCAACGTCCTGACTTTC. The chain combines TRBV18 with TRBJ2-6; possibly TRBD1 for D (6 bases). Trimming took 1 base from V and 1 from J, leaving 17 bases between them. The CDR3 is 19 residues long. CDR1 and CDR2 (germline): KGHSH, LQKENI.

This CDR3 is CASSARGPGEQYF. DNA for the CDR3: TGTGCCAGCAGCGCTAGGGGGCCGGGAGAGCAGTACTTC. The V and J genes are TRBV5-6 and TRBJ2-5; D may be TRBD1 (7 bases). The CDR3 runs to 13 residues. Per the germline V gene, CDR1 is SGHDT and CDR2 is YYEEEE. V lost 4 bases, J lost 11 bases, and 18 bases lay in between. Complete variable domain (other parts from reference TRBV5-6 and TRBJ2-5): DAGVTQSPTHLIKTRGQQVTLRCSPKSGHDTVSWYQQALGQGPQFIFQYYEEEERQRGNFPDRFSGHQFPNYSSELNVNALLLGDSALYLCASSARGPGEQYFGPGTRLLVL.

The chain combines TRBV9 with TRBJ2-1; 9 bases line up with TRBD1. V dropped 0 bases and J dropped 1; count of bases not matched to a gene: 2. The length of the CDR3 is 16 residues. Germline loops: CDR1 SGDLS, CDR2 YYNGEE. The chain's CDR3 is CASSVVGTGSYNEQFF. CDR3 nucleotides: TGTGCCAGCAGCGTAGTAGGGACAGGGTCCTACAATGAGCAGTTCTTC.

This rearrangement joins TRBV19 to TRBJ1-3, with D hard to call. Trimming removed 8 bases from V and 4 bases from J, with 15 bases in between. The germline V gene has CDR1 LNHDA and CDR2 SQIVND (reference sequence). The CDR3 is made up of 14 amino acids. The CDR3 sequence: CASESAARGNTIYF. The CDR3 region has the DNA TGTGCCAGTGAGTCCGCGGCCCGAGGAAACACCATATATTTT.

This clone was picked up one time. The chain carries TRBV11-2 and TRBJ2-1; D is unclear. Trimming took 3 bases from V and 3 from J, leaving 15 bases between them. The CDR3 has 16 amino acids. CDR1 and CDR2 (germline): SGHAT, FQNNGV. CDR3 sequence reads: CASSFPIENLYNEQFF. The CDR3 DNA sequence: TGTGCCAGCAGCTTTCCCATAGAGAATCTCTACAATGAGCAGTTCTTC.

This clone was recorded only once. The J gene is TRBJ2-5, the V gene TRBV6-7; 7 bases fit TRBD1. TRBV6-7 is classed as an ORF, of uncertain function. The CDR3 is 18 amino acids. J lost 6 bases, V lost 2 bases, and 18 bases had no gene match. Here the CDR3 DNA reads TGTGCCAGCAGTTACGAGGGCCCCCCGACAGGGAGCAGAAAGACCCAGTACTTC. Amino acids: CASSYEGPPTGSRKTQYF.

The chain employs TRBV6-1 and TRBJ2-1, with 11 bases aligning to TRBD2. CDR3 length equals 15 residues. V shed 6 bases and J 4 bases; nucleotides not matched to a gene: 5. CDR1 is MNHNS, CDR2 SASEGT, per germline. Here the CDR3 reads CASRSSGGAYNEQFF. The CDR3 DNA reads TGTGCCAGCAGGAGTAGCGGGGGGGCATACAATGAGCAGTTCTTC.

The chain employs TRBV15 and TRBJ1-3; 8 bases match TRBD1. Trimming at V came to 3 bases and at J to 0 bases, leaving 7 bases not matched to a gene. This CDR3 contains 17 residues. Germline V lookup: CDR1 LNHNV, CDR2 YYDKDF (reference sequence). The DNA for the CDR3 is TGTGCCACCAGCAGCGGGACAGGCGCCAACTCTGGAAACACCATATATTTT. This encodes CATSSGTGANSGNTIYF.

This chain uses TRBV9 with TRBJ1-1; D unclear. The germline V gene has CDR1 SGDLS and CDR2 YYNGEE. This CDR3 is built from 16 residues. Trimming cost V 3 bases and J 0 bases, with 15 bases left between them. The CDR3 DNA follows: TGTGCCAGCAGCGACAAAATCAGCGGCTTGAACACTGAAGCTTTCTTT. Amino acid sequence: CASSDKISGLNTEAFF. The full variable domain, completed using reference TRBV9 and TRBJ1-1, is DSGVTQTPKHLITATGQRVTLRCSPRSGDLSVYWYQQSLDQGLQFLIQYYNGEERAKGNILERFSAQQFPDLHSELNLSSLELGDSALYFCASSDKISGLNTEAFFGQGTRLTVV.

The CDR3 protein is CASSGLTNTGELFF. In DNA form, the CDR3 reads TGTGCCAGCAGTGGCCTCACTAACACCGGGGAGCTGTTTTTT. The J gene is TRBJ2-2, the V gene TRBV6-1, with D hard to call. CDR3 length equals 14 residues. Per the germline V gene, CDR1 is MNHNS and CDR2 is SASEGT. V lost 4 bases to trimming and J lost 2 bases, with 8 bases between them.

This clone is a singleton in its sample. This chain uses TRBV28 with TRBJ2-7; tentative D call: TRBD2 (5 bases). CDR1 is MDHEN and CDR2 is SYDVKM in the germline V gene. The CDR3 contains 11 residues. V was cut by 11 bases and J by 3 bases, with 11 bases left in between. CDR3 coding DNA: TGTGCCGTTACGGGATTCTACGAGCAGTACTTC. As protein: CAVTGFYEQYF.

The chain employs TRBV6-4 and TRBJ2-1, with 9 bases aligning to TRBD1. This CDR3 has 14 amino acids. CDR1 and CDR2 from the germline V gene are MRHNA and SNTAGT. V lost 6 bases to trimming and J lost 3 bases; unmatched junction nucleotides: 3. The CDR3 DNA sequence: TGTGCCAGCAGCCCGGGACAGGGCTACAATGAGCAGTTCTTC. Protein product: CASSPGQGYNEQFF.

The chain employs TRBV7-2 and TRBJ2-2, with 10 nucleotides matching TRBD1. The germline CDR1 and CDR2 sequences are SGHTA and FQGNSA. After removal of 5 bases from V and 3 bases from J, the junction contained 6 bases not matched to a gene. The CDR3 loop spans 16 amino acids. The chain's CDR3 is CASSPDRGFDTGELFF. CDR3 bases: TGTGCCAGCAGCCCGGACAGGGGGTTCGACACCGGGGAGCTGTTTTTT.

The chain has TRBV6-5 and TRBJ1-1; 8 positions match TRBD1. The V gene's germline CDR1 is MNHEY and CDR2 SVGAGI. With 8 bases clipped from V and 0 bases from J, the junction kept 2 bases outside the gene matches. CDR3 size: 13 residues. CDR3 residues: CASRQGMNTEAFF. In DNA, the CDR3 is TGTGCCAGCCGACAGGGGATGAACACTGAAGCTTTCTTT.